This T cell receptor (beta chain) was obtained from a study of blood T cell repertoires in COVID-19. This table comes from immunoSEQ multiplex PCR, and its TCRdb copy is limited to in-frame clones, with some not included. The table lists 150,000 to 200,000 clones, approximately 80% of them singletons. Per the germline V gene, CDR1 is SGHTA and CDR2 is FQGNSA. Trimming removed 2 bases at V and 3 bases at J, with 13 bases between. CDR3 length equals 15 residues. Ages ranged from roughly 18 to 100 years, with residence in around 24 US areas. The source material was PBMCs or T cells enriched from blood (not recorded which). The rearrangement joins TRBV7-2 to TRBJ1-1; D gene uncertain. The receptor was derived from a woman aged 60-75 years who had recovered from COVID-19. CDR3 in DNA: TGTGCCAGCAGCTTAATCCCGACCGGGTACACTGAAGCTTTCTTT. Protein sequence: CASSLIPTGYTEAFF. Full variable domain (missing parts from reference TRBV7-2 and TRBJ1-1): GAGVSQSPSNKVTEKGKDVELRCDPISGHTALYWYRQSLGQGLEFLIYFQGNSAPDKSGLPSDRFSAERTGGSVSTLTIQRTQQEDSAVYLCASSLIPTGYTEAFFGQGTRLTVV.